This T cell receptor (beta chain) was captured by sequencing in a study of cytomegalovirus exposure and HLA in healthy donors. Looking at the study overall: Around 85 million unique TCR sequences came from HLA-typed donors in an early release.

Vbeta (60) and Jbeta (13) primers were used in the PCR. Method: immunoSEQ multiplex PCR; TCRdb's copy keeps in-frame clones and lacks some. The data hold some 160,000 clones, with around four fifths observed a single time. The study, taken as a whole, reports: Listed as cytomegalovirus-associated were over 150 TCR beta chains.

This clone was counted only a few times. The antigen is unknown. This CDR3 contains 14 residues. Germline V gene lookup returns CDR1 MDHEN and CDR2 SYDVKM. Deletions cut 7 bases from V and 7 bases from J, with 17 bases between. The V call is TRBV28, the J call TRBJ1-5; D is undetermined. This receptor was identified in a boy aged 2 to 10 in good health and CMV-seronegative. Sequenced sample: PBMCs. The CDR3 DNA is TGTGCCAGCACCCCCGGCAGGAGGAGACAGCCCCAGCATTTT. Its protein product is CASTPGRRRQPQHF.